The sequence of this T cell receptor beta chain was determined in a study of T-cell reconstitution after alpha-beta-depleted transplantation in children. With 5 bases removed from V and 2 bases from J, the gap between germline ends came to 12 bases. CDR3 length: 15 residues. Germline V CDR1 and CDR2: SGHVS, FNYEAQ. Ten or more counts support this clonotype. Unique molecular identifiers were used in preparing the TCRbeta library. TCRdb passed the PCR reads through MiXCR, listing each CDR3 protein once. The sample records some 200,000 distinct CDR3 sequences, roughly 15% being singletons. The specimen comprised PBMCs from the stem cell graft donor, sampled from the stem cell graft. This sequence originates from a human donor who donated a stem cell graft to a child with acute lymphoblastic leukemia. The chain employs TRBV7-6 and TRBJ2-2; D perhaps matches TRBD1 (6 bases). This CDR3 reads CASSGQQGNTGELFF. CDR3 nucleotides: TGTGCCAGCAGCGGACAACAGGGTAACACCGGGGAGCTGTTTTTT.